This T cell receptor (beta chain) stems from a study of T cell clones after liver transplantation. Study-wide background: Draws occurred before transplant, before withdrawal, and after complete or failed withdrawal.

Per germline, CDR1 SGHNT and CDR2 YENEEA. V was trimmed by 0 bases and J by 2 bases, leaving 11 bases between them. The CDR3 covers 15 residues. Broader study findings: The donor-reactive repertoire was only partly measurable in a couple of subjects, lacking donor cells. Circulating graft-donor-reactive CD4 TCRbeta sequences fell significantly post-transplant in most of the 8 subjects.

Sequenced by immunoSEQ multiplex PCR; TCRdb stores in-frame clones only, minus some. This sample carries 55,000 to 80,000 clones, 90% of them seen once, and the ten largest clones take approximately 2.6%. A word on this clone: The antigen is not known.

The V call is TRBV11-3, the J call TRBJ2-7; D not resolved. This clonotype was sampled from a human donor who received a liver transplant. The sample in question was CD4+ T cells from blood, obtained before liver transplant. The CDR3 DNA reads TGTGCCAGCAGCTTAGATCAACTTCAAGCCTACGAGCAGTACTTC. As protein: CASSLDQLQAYEQYF.